The TCR beta chain under discussion was sequenced for a study of blood T cell repertoires in COVID-19. Assay: immunoSEQ multiplex PCR; the TCRdb copy retains only in-frame clones and omits some. This table holds about 220,000 clones, 85% to 90% found once. CDR3 length equals 13 residues. V was pared by 5 bases and J by 1 base, with 8 bases between. Per germline, CDR1 ENHRY and CDR2 SYGVKD. In the case of this clone: This specimen includes other DNA sequences encoding the same CDR3.

This receptor was taken from a woman in her late teens or twenties in a cohort exposed to, infected with or recovered from COVID-19 (not recorded which). Sample: PBMCs or T cells enriched from blood (not recorded which). The V and J genes are TRBV10-3 and TRBJ1-1, with D perhaps matching TRBD1 (5 bases). CDR3 in amino acids: CAISLGQNTEAFF. CDR3 coding DNA: TGTGCCATCAGTCTCGGACAGAACACTGAAGCTTTCTTT.